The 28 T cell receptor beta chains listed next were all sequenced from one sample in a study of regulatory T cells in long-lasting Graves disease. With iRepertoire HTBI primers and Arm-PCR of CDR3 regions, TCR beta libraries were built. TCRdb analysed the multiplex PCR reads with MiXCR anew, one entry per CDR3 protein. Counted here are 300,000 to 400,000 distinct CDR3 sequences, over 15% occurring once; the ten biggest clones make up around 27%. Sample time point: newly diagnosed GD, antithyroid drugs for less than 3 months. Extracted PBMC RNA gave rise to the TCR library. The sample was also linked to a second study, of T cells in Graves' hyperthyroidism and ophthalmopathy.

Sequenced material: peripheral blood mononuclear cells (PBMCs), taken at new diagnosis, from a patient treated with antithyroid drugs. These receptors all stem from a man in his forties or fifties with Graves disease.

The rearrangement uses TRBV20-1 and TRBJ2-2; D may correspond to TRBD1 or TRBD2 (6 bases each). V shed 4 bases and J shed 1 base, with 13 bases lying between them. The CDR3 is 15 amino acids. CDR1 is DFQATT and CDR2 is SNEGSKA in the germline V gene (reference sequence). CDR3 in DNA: TGCAGTGCTACAGAGGGGGGCGTGAACACCGGGGAGCTGTTTTTT. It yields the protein CSATEGGVNTGELFF.

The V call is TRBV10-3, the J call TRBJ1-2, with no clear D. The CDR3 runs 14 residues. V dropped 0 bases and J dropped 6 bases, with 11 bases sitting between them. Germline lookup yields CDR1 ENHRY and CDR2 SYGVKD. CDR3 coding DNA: TGTGCCATCAGTGAGTCAGGAGATATGAATGGCTACACCTTC. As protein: CAISESGDMNGYTF.

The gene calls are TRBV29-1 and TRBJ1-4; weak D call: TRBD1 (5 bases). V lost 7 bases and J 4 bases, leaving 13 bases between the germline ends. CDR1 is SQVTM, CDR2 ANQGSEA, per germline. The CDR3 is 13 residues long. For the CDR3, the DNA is TGCAGCGGGACCCGGGACGGTAATGAAAAACTGTTTTTT. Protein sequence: CSGTRDGNEKLFF.

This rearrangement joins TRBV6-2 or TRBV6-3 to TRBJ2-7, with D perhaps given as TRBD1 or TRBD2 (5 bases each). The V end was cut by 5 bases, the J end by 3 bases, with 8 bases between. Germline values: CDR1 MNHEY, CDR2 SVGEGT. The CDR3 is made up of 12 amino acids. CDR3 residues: CASSGTRYEQYF. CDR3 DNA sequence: TGTGCCAGCAGTGGGACCCGCTACGAGCAGTACTTC.

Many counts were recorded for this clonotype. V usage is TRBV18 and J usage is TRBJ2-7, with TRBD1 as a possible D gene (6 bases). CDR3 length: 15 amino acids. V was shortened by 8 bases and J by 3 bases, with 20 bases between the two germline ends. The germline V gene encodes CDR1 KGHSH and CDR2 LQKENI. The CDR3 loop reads CASTTRPQGYYEQYF. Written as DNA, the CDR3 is TGTGCCAGCACGACGAGACCCCAGGGGTACTACGAGCAGTACTTC.

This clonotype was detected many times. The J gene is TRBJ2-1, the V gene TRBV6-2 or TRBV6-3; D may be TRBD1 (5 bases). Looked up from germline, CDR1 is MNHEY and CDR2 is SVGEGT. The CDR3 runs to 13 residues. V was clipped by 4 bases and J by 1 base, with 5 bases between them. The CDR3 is CASSSGSYNEQFF. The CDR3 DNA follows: TGTGCCAGCAGTTCAGGGTCCTACAATGAGCAGTTCTTC.

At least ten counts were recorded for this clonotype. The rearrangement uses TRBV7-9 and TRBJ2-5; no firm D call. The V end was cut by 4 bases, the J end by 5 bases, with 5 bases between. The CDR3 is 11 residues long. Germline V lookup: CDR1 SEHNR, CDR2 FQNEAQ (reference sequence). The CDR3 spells CASSWRETQYF. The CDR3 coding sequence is TGTGCCAGCAGCTGGCGGGAGACCCAGTACTTC.

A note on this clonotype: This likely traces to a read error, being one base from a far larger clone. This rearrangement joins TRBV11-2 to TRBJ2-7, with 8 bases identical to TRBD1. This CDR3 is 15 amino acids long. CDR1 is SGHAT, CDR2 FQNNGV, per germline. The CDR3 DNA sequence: TGTGCCAGCAGTGAAGCGGCAGGGGGCTCCTACGAGCAGCACTTC. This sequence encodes CASSEAAGGSYEQHF.

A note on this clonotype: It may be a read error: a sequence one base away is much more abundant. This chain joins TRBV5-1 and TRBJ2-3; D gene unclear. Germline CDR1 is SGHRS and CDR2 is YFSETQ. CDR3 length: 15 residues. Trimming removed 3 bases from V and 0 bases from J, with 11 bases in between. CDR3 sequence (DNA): TGCGCCAGCAGCTCGGATAGACCTAGCACAGATACGCAGTATTTT. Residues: CASSSDRPSTDTQYF. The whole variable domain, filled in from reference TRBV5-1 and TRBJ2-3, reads KAGVTQTPRYLIKTRGQQVTLSCSPISGHRSVSWYQQTPGQGLQFLFEYFSETQRNKGNFPGRFSGRQFSNSRSEMNVSTLELGDSALYLCASSSDRPSTDTQYFGPGTRLTVL.

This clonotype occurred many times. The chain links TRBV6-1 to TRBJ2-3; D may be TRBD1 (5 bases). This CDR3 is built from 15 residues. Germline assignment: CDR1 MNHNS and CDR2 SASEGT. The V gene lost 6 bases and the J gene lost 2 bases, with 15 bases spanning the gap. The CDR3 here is CASSNSPTDTDTQYF. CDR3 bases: TGTGCCAGCAGCAACTCCCCGACAGACACAGATACGCAGTATTTT.

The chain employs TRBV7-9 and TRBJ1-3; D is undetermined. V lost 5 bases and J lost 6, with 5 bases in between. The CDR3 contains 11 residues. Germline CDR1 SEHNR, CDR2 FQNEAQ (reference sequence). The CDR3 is CASSPANTIYF. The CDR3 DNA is TGTGCCAGCAGCCCAGCAAACACCATATATTTT.

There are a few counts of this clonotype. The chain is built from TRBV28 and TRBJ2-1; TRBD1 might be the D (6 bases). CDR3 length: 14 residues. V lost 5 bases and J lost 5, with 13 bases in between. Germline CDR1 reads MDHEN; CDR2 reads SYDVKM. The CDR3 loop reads CASSPGTTDNEQFF. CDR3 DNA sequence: TGTGCCAGCAGTCCCGGGACAACTGACAATGAGCAGTTCTTC. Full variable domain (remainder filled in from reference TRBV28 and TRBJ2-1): DVKVTQSSRYLVKRTGEKVFLECVQDMDHENMFWYRQDPGLGLRLIYFSYDVKMKEKGDIPEGYSVSREKKERFSLILESASTNQTSMYLCASSPGTTDNEQFFGPGTRLTVL.

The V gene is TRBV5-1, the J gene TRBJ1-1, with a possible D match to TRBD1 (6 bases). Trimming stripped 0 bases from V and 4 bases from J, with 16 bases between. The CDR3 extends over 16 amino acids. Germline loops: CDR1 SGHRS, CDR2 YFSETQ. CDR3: CASSLVGAWGATEAFF. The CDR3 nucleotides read TGCGCCAGCAGCTTGGTGGGGGCTTGGGGTGCCACTGAAGCTTTCTTT.

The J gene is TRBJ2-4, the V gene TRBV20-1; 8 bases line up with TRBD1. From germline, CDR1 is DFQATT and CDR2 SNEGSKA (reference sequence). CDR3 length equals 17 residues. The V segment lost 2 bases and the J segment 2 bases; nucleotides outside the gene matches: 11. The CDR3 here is CSARSGGAKVPKNIQYF. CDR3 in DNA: TGCAGTGCTAGATCAGGGGGCGCCAAGGTGCCCAAAAACATTCAGTACTTC.

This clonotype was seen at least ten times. This CDR3 reads CASSPGSLGNEQFF. CDR3 in DNA: TGCGCCAGCAGCCCCGGGTCCTTGGGGAATGAGCAGTTCTTC. The chain is built from TRBV5-1 and TRBJ2-1; D remains ambiguous. The V end lost 4 bases, the J end lost 7 bases, and 15 bases lay between the germline ends. There are 14 residues in the CDR3. Germline V gives CDR1 SGHRS, CDR2 YFSETQ.

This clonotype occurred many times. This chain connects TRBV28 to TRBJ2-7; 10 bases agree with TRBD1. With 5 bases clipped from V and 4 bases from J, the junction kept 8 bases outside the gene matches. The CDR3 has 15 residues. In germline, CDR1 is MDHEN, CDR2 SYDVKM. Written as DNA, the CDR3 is TGTGCCAGCAGTCCCCCGGGACAGGGGTTTTACGAGCAGTACTTC. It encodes CASSPPGQGFYEQYF.

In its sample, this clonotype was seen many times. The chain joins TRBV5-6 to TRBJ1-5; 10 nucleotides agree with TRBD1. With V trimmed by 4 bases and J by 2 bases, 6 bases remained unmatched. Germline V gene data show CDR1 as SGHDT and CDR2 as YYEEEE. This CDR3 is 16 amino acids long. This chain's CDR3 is CASSHLGTGGNQPQHF. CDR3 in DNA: TGTGCCAGCAGCCACCTCGGGACAGGGGGCAATCAGCCCCAGCATTTT.

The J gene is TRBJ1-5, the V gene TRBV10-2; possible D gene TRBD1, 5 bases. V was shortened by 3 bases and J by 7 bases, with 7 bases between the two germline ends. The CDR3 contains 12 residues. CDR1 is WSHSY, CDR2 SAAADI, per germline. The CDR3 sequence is CASSEQVQPQHF. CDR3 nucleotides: TGCGCCAGCAGTGAACAGGTACAGCCCCAGCATTTT.

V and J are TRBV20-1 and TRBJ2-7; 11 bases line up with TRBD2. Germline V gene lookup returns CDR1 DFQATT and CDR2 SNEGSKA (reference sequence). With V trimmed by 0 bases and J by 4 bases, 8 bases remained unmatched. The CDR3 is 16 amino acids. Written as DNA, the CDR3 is TGCAGTGCTAGAGATCCCCGACTAGCGGGGATTTACGAGCAGTACTTC. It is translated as CSARDPRLAGIYEQYF.

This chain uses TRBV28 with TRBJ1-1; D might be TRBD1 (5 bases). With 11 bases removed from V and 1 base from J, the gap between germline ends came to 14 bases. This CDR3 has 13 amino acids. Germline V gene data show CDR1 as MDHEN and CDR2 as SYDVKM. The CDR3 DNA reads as TGTGCCGGAAAGACAGCGGAGAACACTGAAGCTTTCTTT. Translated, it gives CAGKTAENTEAFF.

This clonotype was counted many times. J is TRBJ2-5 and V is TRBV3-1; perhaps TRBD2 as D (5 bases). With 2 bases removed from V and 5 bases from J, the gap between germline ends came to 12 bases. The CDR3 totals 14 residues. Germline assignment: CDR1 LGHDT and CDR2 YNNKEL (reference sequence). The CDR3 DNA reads TGTGCCAGCAGCCAACGACTACCCAGGGAGACCCAGTACTTC. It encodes CASSQRLPRETQYF.

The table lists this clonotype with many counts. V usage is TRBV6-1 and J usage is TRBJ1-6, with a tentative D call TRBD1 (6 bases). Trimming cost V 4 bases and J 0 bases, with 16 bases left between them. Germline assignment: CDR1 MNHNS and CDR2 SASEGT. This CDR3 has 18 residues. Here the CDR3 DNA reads TGTGCCAGCAGTGGAGGGACACCAGCGTTCTCCTATAATTCACCCCTCCACTTT. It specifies CASSGGTPAFSYNSPLHF.

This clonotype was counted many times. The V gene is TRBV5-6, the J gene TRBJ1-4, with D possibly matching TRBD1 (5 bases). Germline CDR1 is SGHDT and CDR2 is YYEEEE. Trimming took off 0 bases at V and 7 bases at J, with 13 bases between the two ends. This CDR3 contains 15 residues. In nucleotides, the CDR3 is TGTGCCAGCAGCTTGGAAAGGGGACGGAGTGAAAAACTGTTTTTT. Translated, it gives CASSLERGRSEKLFF.

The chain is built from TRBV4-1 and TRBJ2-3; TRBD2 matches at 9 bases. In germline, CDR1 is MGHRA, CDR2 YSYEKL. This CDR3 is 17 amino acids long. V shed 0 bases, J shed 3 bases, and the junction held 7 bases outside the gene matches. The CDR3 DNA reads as TGCGCCAGCAGCCAAGAGGGAATAAGCGGGAGGACAGATACGCAGTATTTT. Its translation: CASSQEGISGRTDTQYF.

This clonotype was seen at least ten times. The CDR3 bases are TGTGCCAGCAGCCCTCACCCCACTAGCGGTGGTTACAATGAGCAGTTCTTC. Protein: CASSPHPTSGGYNEQFF. The chain has TRBV11-2 and TRBJ2-1; 8 nucleotides line up with TRBD2. The junction had 13 bases not matched to a gene; V was cut back by 5 bases and J by 4 bases. The germline V gene encodes CDR1 SGHAT and CDR2 FQNNGV. CDR3 size: 17 residues.

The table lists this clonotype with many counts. CDR3 bases: TGTGCCAGCCGTCCAGACAGGACGACCTACGAGCAGTACTTC. Protein sequence: CASRPDRTTYEQYF. The chain joins TRBV7-2 to TRBJ2-7; D is possibly TRBD1 (6 bases). The germline V gene has CDR1 SGHTA and CDR2 FQGNSA. Trimming took 8 bases from V and 2 from J, leaving 16 bases between them. CDR3 size: 14 residues. Full variable domain (missing parts from reference TRBV7-2 and TRBJ2-7): GAGVSQSPSNKVTEKGKDVELRCDPISGHTALYWYRQSLGQGLEFLIYFQGNSAPDKSGLPSDRFSAERTGGSVSTLTIQRTQQEDSAVYLCASRPDRTTYEQYFGPGTRLTVT.

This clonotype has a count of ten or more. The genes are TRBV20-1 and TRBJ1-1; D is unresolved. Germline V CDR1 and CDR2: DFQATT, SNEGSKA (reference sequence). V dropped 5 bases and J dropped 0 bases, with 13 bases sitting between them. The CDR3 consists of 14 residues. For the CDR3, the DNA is TGCAGTGCTTATCGGCAGATAGTGAACACTGAAGCTTTCTTT. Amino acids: CSAYRQIVNTEAFF.

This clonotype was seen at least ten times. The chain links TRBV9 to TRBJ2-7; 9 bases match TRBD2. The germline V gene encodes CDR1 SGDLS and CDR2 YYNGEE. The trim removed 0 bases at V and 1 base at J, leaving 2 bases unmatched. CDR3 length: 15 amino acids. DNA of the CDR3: TGTGCCAGCAGCGTAGATAGCGGGGGTTCCTACGAGCAGTACTTC. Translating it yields CASSVDSGGSYEQYF.